This is a list of T cell receptor beta chains from one sample in a study of blood T cell repertoires in COVID-19. The table came from immunoSEQ multiplex PCR; TCRdb's copy has only in-frame clones and leaves some out. This table holds about 100,000 clones, 88% found once. The specimen sequenced was peripheral blood. These receptors originate from an older woman with acute or convalescent COVID-19. Each CDR3 is given with its conserved first and last residue. The order of the fields is J gene, D gene, clone size, V gene, CDR3 protein, CDR3 DNA. A D gene is named only where the DNA matches it firmly. For some rows the clone size is stated as once, few or many, or as a class when expanded; others skip it.

TRBJ1-3 - - TRBV11-2 CASSLGGVSGNTIYF TGTGCCAGCAGCTTAGGGGGGGTCTCTGGAAACACCATATATTTT
TRBJ1-6 TRBD1 - TRBV29-1 CSAGTGPNSPLHF TGCAGCGCAGGGACAGGACCGAATTCACCCCTCCACTTT
TRBJ2-1 - - TRBV21-1 CASSVRQGFSYNEQFF TGTGCCAGCAGCGTACGACAGGGGTTTAGCTACAATGAGCAGTTCTTC
TRBJ1-5 TRBD1 - TRBV7-9 CASSSDRGLSNQPQHF TGTGCCAGCAGCTCTGACAGGGGGCTGAGCAATCAGCCCCAGCATTTT
TRBJ1-6 TRBD1 - TRBV30 CAWSVDRVVHSPLHF TGTGCCTGGAGTGTCGACAGGGTCGTGCATTCACCCCTCCACTTT
TRBJ1-1 - - TRBV5-4 CASSSPINTEAFF TGTGCCAGCAGCTCCCCAATTAACACTGAAGCTTTCTTT
TRBJ1-1 - - TRBV30 CAWMRAIDTEAFF TGTGCCTGGATGCGGGCCATAGACACTGAAGCTTTCTTT
TRBJ1-2 TRBD1 - TRBV5-5 CASSFWVTGGDYGYTF TGTGCCAGCAGCTTTTGGGTAACAGGGGGCGACTATGGCTACACCTTC
TRBJ1-1 TRBD1 - TRBV5-1 CASSLGTGGAFF TGCGCCAGCAGCTTGGGGACAGGGGGAGCTTTCTTT
TRBJ2-5 TRBD1 once TRBV11-3 CASSEGQGNGETQYF TGTGCCAGCAGCGAGGGACAGGGGAATGGGGAGACCCAGTACTTC
TRBJ2-1 TRBD2 - TRBV5-1 CASSLEGLAVYNEQFF TGCGCCAGCAGCTTGGAGGGACTAGCGGTGTACAATGAGCAGTTCTTC
TRBJ2-7 TRBD1 - TRBV4-2 CASSQGQGDYEQYF TGTGCCAGCAGCCAGGGACAGGGGGACTACGAGCAGTACTTC
TRBJ1-5 TRBD1 once TRBV18 CASGQGAGQPQHF TGTGCCAGCGGACAGGGGGCGGGTCAGCCCCAGCATTTT
TRBJ2-1 - - TRBV29-1 CSVEGSNEQFF TGCAGCGTTGAAGGTAGCAATGAGCAGTTCTTC
TRBJ1-2 TRBD1 - TRBV3-1/TRBV3-2 CASSLGQGGWYGYTF TGTGCCAGCAGCCTGGGACAGGGGGGATGGTATGGCTACACCTTC
TRBJ1-2 TRBD1 - TRBV11-2 CASTPNRGHGYTF TGTGCCAGCACCCCGAACAGGGGGCATGGCTACACCTTC
TRBJ1-5 - - TRBV28 CASSFDTRGYSNQPQHF TGTGCCAGCAGTTTCGACACCCGGGGGTATAGCAATCAGCCCCAGCATTTT
TRBJ2-1 - few TRBV24-1 CATSDPDSLSYNEQFF TGTGCCACCAGTGACCCCGACAGCCTCTCCTACAATGAGCAGTTCTTC